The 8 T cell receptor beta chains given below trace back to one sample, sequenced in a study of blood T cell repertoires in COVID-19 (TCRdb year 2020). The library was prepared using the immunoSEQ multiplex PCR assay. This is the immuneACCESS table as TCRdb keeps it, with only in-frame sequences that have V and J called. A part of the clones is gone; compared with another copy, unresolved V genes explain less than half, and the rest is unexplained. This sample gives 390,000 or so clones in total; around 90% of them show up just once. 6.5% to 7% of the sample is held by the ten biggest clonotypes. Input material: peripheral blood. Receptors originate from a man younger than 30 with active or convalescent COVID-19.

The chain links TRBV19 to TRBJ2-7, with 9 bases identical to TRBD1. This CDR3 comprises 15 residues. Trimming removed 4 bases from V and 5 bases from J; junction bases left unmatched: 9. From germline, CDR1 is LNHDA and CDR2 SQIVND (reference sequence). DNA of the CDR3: TGTGCCAGTAGTACACCGGGACAGGGATCTAACGAGCAGTACTTC. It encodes CASSTPGQGSNEQYF.

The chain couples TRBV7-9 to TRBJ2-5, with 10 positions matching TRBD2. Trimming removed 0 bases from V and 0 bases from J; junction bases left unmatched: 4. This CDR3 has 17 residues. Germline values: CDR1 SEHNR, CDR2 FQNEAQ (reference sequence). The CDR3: CASSLAELAGNQETQYF. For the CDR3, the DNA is TGTGCCAGCAGCTTAGCCGAACTAGCGGGAAACCAAGAGACCCAGTACTTC.

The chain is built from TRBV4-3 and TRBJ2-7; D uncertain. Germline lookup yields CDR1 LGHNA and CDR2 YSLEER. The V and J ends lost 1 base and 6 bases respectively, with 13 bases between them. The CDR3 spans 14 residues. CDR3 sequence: CASSQVLRQAEQYF. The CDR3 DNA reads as TGCGCCAGCAGCCAAGTTTTACGCCAGGCCGAGCAGTACTTC.

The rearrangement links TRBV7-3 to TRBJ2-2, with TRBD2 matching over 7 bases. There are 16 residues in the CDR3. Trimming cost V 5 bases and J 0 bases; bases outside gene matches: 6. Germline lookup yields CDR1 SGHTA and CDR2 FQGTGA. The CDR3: CASSAELASNTGELFF. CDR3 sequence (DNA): TGTGCCAGCAGCGCGGAACTAGCGTCGAACACCGGGGAGCTGTTTTTT.

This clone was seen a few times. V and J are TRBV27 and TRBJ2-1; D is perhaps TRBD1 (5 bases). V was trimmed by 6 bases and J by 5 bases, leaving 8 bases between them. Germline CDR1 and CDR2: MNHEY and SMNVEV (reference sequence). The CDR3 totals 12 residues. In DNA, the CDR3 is TGTGCCAGCAGCCGACAGAACAATGAGCAGTTCTTC. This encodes CASSRQNNEQFF.

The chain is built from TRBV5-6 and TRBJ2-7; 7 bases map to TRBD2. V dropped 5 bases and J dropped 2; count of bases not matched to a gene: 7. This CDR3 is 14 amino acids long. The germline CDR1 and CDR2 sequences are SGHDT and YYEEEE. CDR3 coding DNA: TGTGCCAGCAGTGCCGCGGGAGCCGCCTACGAGCAGTACTTC. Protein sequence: CASSAAGAAYEQYF. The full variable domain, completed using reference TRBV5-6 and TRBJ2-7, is DAGVTQSPTHLIKTRGQQVTLRCSPKSGHDTVSWYQQALGQGPQFIFQYYEEEERQRGNFPDRFSGHQFPNYSSELNVNALLLGDSALYLCASSAAGAAYEQYFGPGTRLTVT.

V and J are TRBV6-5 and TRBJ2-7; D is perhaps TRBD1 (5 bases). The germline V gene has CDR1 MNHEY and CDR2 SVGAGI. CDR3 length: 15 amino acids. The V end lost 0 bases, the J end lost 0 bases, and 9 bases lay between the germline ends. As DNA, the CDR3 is TGTGCCAGCAGTTACTCACAGGAGAGCTCCTACGAGCAGTACTTC. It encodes CASSYSQESSYEQYF.

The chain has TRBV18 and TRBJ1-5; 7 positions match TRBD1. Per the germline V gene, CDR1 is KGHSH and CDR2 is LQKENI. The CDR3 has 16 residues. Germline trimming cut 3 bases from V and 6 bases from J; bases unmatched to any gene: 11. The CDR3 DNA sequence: TGTGCCAGCTCACCCTTAGGGGACAGCGTTGGTCAGCCCCAGCATTTT. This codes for CASSPLGDSVGQPQHF.